A single sample is the source of the 20 T cell receptor beta chains below, sequenced in a study of OX40 agonist ivuxolimab in advanced cancers. The data were produced by immunoSEQ multiplex PCR, yet TCRdb's version contains in-frame clones alone and is incomplete. This table holds about 150,000 clones, about nine tenths found once. The source material was CD4+ or CD8+ T cells sorted from blood, sampled in a trial of the OX40 agonist ivuxolimab. The receptor set was obtained from an adult with an advanced solid tumor such as melanoma, head and neck, liver or kidney cancer.

The chain employs TRBV5-8 and TRBJ1-1; TRBD1 agrees at 7 bases. Germline values: CDR1 SGHTS, CDR2 YDEGEE. Unmatched junction bases numbered 14, after V lost 9 bases and J lost 6 bases. This CDR3 is 14 amino acids long. In nucleotides, the CDR3 is TGTGCCACCACGTACGGACAGGTAACGGCTGAAGCTTTCTTT. Amino acid sequence: CATTYGQVTAEAFF.

The CDR3 loop is CAISGSSGRANEQFF. DNA of the CDR3: TGTGCCATCAGTGGGAGTAGCGGGAGAGCTAATGAGCAGTTCTTC. The chain recombines TRBV10-3 with TRBJ2-1; 9 nucleotides align to TRBD2. The CDR3 runs 15 residues. The trim removed 4 bases at V and 7 bases at J, leaving 8 bases unmatched. Germline V gene sequence: CDR1 ENHRY, CDR2 SYGVKD.

V gene TRBV19 combines with J gene TRBJ2-7, with D possibly being TRBD1 or TRBD2 (5 bases each). Trimming stripped 10 bases from V and 1 base from J, with 20 bases between. This CDR3 contains 15 residues. The germline V gene has CDR1 LNHDA and CDR2 SQIVND (reference sequence). For the CDR3, the DNA is TGTGCCACGACCCCGGGCTGGGGACCATCCTACGAGCAGTACTTC. Residues: CATTPGWGPSYEQYF.

Here the CDR3 reads CASSLSSTGGNTEAFF. The CDR3 coding sequence is TGTGCCAGCAGCTTGAGCTCGACAGGGGGCAACACTGAAGCTTTCTTT. The rearrangement links TRBV5-6 to TRBJ1-1; 10 positions agree with TRBD1. The germline gives CDR1 SGHDT, CDR2 YYEEEE. V lost 1 base, J lost 2 bases, and 5 bases stayed unmatched. CDR3 length equals 16 residues.

The chain links TRBV30 to TRBJ1-4; 7 nucleotides line up with TRBD1. This CDR3 has 15 residues. The trim removed 2 bases at V and 5 bases at J, leaving 8 bases unmatched. CDR1 is GTSNPN and CDR2 is SVGIG in the germline V gene (reference sequence). The CDR3 DNA sequence: TGTGCCTGGAGTCTCGGGGACAGAGTAAATGAAAAACTGTTTTTT. Protein product: CAWSLGDRVNEKLFF.

The chain carries TRBV5-1 and TRBJ2-1; D is unclear. Trimming left V 2 bases short and J 7 bases short, with 10 bases between. Germline V gene data show CDR1 as SGHRS and CDR2 as YFSETQ. This CDR3 is 13 amino acids long. CDR3 coding DNA: TGCGCCAGCAGCTTCAATCAGCTGAATGAGCAGTTCTTC. Translating it yields CASSFNQLNEQFF.

The chain links TRBV5-1 to TRBJ1-2; maybe TRBD1 (5 bases). Per the germline V gene, CDR1 is SGHRS and CDR2 is YFSETQ. This CDR3 has 15 amino acids. V was clipped by 2 bases and J by 1 base, with 12 bases between them. CDR3 amino acids: CASSFDSSFNYGYTF. Written as DNA, the CDR3 is TGCGCCAGCAGCTTCGACAGTAGTTTTAACTATGGCTACACCTTC.

The V call is TRBV2, the J call TRBJ2-2, with 10 bases lining up with TRBD2. Germline assignment: CDR1 SNHLY and CDR2 FYNNEI. J gave up 0 bases and V 7 bases, and 8 bases lay outside the gene matches. This CDR3 spans 17 amino acids. The CDR3 is CASILGAGGPNTGELFF. The CDR3, as DNA: TGTGCCAGCATACTCGGAGCGGGAGGGCCGAACACCGGGGAGCTGTTTTTT.

The chain carries TRBV11-2 and TRBJ2-3; 10 nucleotides match TRBD2. Trimming cost V 4 bases and J 3 bases; bases outside gene matches: 4. Germline assignment: CDR1 SGHAT and CDR2 FQNNGV. The CDR3 covers 15 residues. The CDR3 protein is CASSSPGLATDTQYF. As DNA, the CDR3 is TGTGCCAGCAGCTCTCCGGGACTAGCGACAGATACGCAGTATTTT.

The rearrangement joins TRBV19 to TRBJ1-1; tentatively, D is TRBD1 (6 bases). Trimming took 8 bases from V and 4 from J, leaving 14 bases between them. CDR3 length: 13 residues. Germline values: CDR1 LNHDA, CDR2 SQIVND (reference sequence). The CDR3 DNA follows: TGTGCCAGTCGGCGGGACACCGTCACTGAAGCTTTCTTT. It specifies CASRRDTVTEAFF.

The chain recombines TRBV2 with TRBJ2-1, with D unclear. The CDR3 runs 13 residues. Between the trimmed V and J ends, which lost 2 bases and 9 bases, there was a span of 11 bases. Germline assignment: CDR1 SNHLY and CDR2 FYNNEI. CDR3 bases: TGTGCCAGCAGTGAACCGCGAGACGGTGAGCAGTTCTTC. It translates to CASSEPRDGEQFF.

This clone was recorded only once. The chain is built from TRBV18 and TRBJ1-2; possibly TRBD1 for D (5 bases). The germline CDR1 and CDR2 sequences are KGHSH and LQKENI. This CDR3 has 14 amino acids. Trimming took 7 bases from V and 8 from J, leaving 20 bases between them. Here the CDR3 reads CASFGTLLTEGYTF. The CDR3 bases are TGTGCCAGCTTCGGGACGCTTTTGACAGAAGGCTACACCTTC. Based on the CDR3 plus reference TRBV18 and TRBJ1-2, the full variable domain is NAGVMQNPRHLVRRRGQEARLRCSPMKGHSHVYWYRQLPEEGLKFMVYLQKENIIDESGMPKERFSAEFPKEGPSILRIQQVVRGDSAAYFCASFGTLLTEGYTFGSGTRLTVV.

The J gene is TRBJ2-7, the V gene TRBV11-2; a possible D gene is TRBD2 (5 bases). This CDR3 is built from 14 residues. The germline CDR1 and CDR2 sequences are SGHAT and FQNNGV. Between the trimmed V and J ends, which lost 3 bases and 2 bases, there was a span of 11 bases. CDR3 bases: TGTGCCAGCAGCTTGAGGGCCGAGACCTACGAGCAGTACTTC. This encodes CASSLRAETYEQYF.

This clone was observed once. The V gene is TRBV7-6, the J gene TRBJ2-7, with D maybe TRBD1 (6 bases). Trimming removed 5 bases from V and 6 bases from J, with 23 bases in between. The CDR3 has 16 amino acids. CDR1 and CDR2 (germline): SGHVS, FNYEAQ. The CDR3 region has the DNA TGTGCCAGCAGCCCGACCGGGACACTTAATTTATTCGAGCAGTACTTC. This translates into CASSPTGTLNLFEQYF.

The rearrangement uses TRBV27 and TRBJ2-6; D is undetermined. CDR1 is MNHEY, CDR2 SMNVEV, per germline (reference sequence). Trimming cost V 3 bases and J 0 bases, with 6 bases left between them. The CDR3 consists of 15 residues. This CDR3 is CASSFLPSGANVLTF. The CDR3 bases are TGTGCCAGCAGTTTCCTACCCTCTGGGGCCAACGTCCTGACTTTC.

The chain couples TRBV5-4 to TRBJ2-1; 7 bases line up with TRBD2. There are 14 residues in the CDR3. J lost 13 bases, V lost 4 bases, and 14 bases had no gene match. Germline lookup yields CDR1 SGHNT and CDR2 YYREEE (reference sequence). The CDR3 sequence: CASSPLGGSAYQFF. In DNA form, the CDR3 reads TGTGCCAGCAGCCCTCTAGGCGGGAGCGCCTACCAGTTCTTC.

The chain recombines TRBV6-1 with TRBJ2-1; tentatively, D is TRBD1 or TRBD2 (5 bases each). V was shortened by 6 bases and J by 9 bases, with 12 bases between the two germline ends. Looked up from germline, CDR1 is MNHNS and CDR2 is SASEGT. CDR3 length: 12 amino acids. The CDR3 DNA follows: TGTGCCAGCAGGGGGCAGCGGCGTGAGCAGTTCTTC. It translates to CASRGQRREQFF.

The rearrangement joins TRBV7-2 to TRBJ2-7, with TRBD2 matching 14 bases. Germline V gene data show CDR1 as SGHTA and CDR2 as FQGNSA. This CDR3 has 13 residues. V dropped 5 bases and J dropped 13; count of bases not matched to a gene: 7. The CDR3 DNA sequence: TGTGCCAGCAGCCCGTTCGGGACTAGCGGGAGTTACTTC. Translated, it gives CASSPFGTSGSYF. The full variable domain, in which reference TRBV7-2 and TRBJ2-7 provide the parts outside the CDR3, is GAGVSQSPSNKVTEKGKDVELRCDPISGHTALYWYRQSLGQGLEFLIYFQGNSAPDKSGLPSDRFSAERTGGSVSTLTIQRTQQEDSAVYLCASSPFGTSGSYFGPGTRLTVT.

The chain uses TRBV27 and TRBJ2-5; D not certain. This CDR3 is built from 11 residues. V was pared by 5 bases and J by 2 bases, with 3 bases between. The V gene's germline CDR1 is MNHEY and CDR2 SMNVEV (reference sequence). CDR3 nucleotides: TGTGCCAGCAGTCCTCAAGAGACCCAGTACTTC. It translates to CASSPQETQYF.

The chain recombines TRBV27 with TRBJ1-4; 8 bases fit TRBD1. The CDR3 has 16 amino acids. In germline, CDR1 is MNHEY, CDR2 SMNVEV (reference sequence). V shed 4 bases and J 4 bases; nucleotides not matched to a gene: 8. The CDR3 region is CASSSRGQGFNEKLFF. The CDR3 nucleotides read TGTGCCAGCAGTTCACGAGGACAGGGCTTTAATGAAAAACTGTTTTTT.